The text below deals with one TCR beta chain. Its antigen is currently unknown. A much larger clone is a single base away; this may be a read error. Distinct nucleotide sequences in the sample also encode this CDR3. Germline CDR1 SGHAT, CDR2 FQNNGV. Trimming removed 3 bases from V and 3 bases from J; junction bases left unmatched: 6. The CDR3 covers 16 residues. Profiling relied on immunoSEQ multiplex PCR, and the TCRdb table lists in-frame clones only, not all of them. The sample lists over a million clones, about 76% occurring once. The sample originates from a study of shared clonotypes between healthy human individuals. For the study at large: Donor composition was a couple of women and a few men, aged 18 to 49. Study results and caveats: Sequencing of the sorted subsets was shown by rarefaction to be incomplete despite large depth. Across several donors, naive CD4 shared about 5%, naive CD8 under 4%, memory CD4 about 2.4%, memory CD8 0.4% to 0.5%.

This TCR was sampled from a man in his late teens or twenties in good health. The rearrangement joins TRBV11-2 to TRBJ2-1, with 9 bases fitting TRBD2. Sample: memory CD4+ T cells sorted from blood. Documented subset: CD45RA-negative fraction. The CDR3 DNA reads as TGTGCCAGCAGCTTGGGCGGGAGGGCCCTCTACAATGAGCAGTTCTTC. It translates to CASSLGGRALYNEQFF. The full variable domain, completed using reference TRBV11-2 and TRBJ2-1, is EAGVAQSPRYKIIEKRQSVAFWCNPISGHATLYWYQQILGQGPKLLIQFQNNGVVDDSQLPKDRFSAERLKGVDSTLKIQPAKLEDSAVYLCASSLGGRALYNEQFFGPGTRLTVL.